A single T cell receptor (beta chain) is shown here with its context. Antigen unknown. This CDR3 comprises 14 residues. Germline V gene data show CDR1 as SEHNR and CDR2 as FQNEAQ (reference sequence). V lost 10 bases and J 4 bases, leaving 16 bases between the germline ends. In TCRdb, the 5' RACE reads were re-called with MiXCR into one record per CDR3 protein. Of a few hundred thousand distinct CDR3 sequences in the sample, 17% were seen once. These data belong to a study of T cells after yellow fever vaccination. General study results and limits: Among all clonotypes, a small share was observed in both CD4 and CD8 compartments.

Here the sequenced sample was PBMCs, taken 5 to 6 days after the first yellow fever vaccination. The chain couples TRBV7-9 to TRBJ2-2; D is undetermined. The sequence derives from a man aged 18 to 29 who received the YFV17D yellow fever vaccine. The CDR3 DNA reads TGTGCCAATCCGATCCCCGGAAGCACCGGGGAGCTGTTTTTT. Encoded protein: CANPIPGSTGELFF.